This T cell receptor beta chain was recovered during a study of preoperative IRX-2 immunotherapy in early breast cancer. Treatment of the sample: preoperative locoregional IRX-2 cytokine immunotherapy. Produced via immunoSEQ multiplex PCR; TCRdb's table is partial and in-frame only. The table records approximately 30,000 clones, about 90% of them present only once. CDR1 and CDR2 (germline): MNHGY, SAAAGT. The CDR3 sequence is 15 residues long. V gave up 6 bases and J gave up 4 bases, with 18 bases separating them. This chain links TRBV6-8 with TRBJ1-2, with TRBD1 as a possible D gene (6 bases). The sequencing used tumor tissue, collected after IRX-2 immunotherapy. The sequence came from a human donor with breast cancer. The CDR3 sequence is CASRTDRPRGYGYTF. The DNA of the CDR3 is TGTGCCAGCAGAACCGACAGGCCCAGGGGCTATGGCTACACCTTC.